This T cell receptor beta chain was retrieved from a study of vaccination effects on CD4 cells after COVID-19. Looking at the study overall: A median of 72 days separated the second dose and sampling.

To note about this clone: Antigen specificity is unknown.

Overall study findings and caveats: Healthy vaccinees showed cross-reactivity with common cold coronaviruses in only 1 of 255 vaccine-induced clones.

The table came from immunoSEQ multiplex PCR; TCRdb's copy has only in-frame clones and leaves some out. The sample carries tens of thousands of clones, approximately 73% recorded once. Peptide-pool stimulation followed by sequencing identified expanded antigen-specific CD4+ clonotypes in the ViraFEST assay. A roughly 10-day culture period preceded the isolation of CD4+ T cells. Either the BNT162b2 or mRNA-1273 vaccine was given to participants in two doses. The healthy vaccine recipients, who had no prior SARS-CoV-2 infection, showed negative nucleocapsid antibodies. Replacing half the medium with IL-2 medium was done on days 3 and 7. Trimming cost V 2 bases and J 7 bases, with 9 bases left between them. The CDR3 is 13 amino acids. CDR1 LNHDA and CDR2 SQIVND come from the germline V gene (reference sequence).

Sequenced here: CD4+ T cells from PBMCs cultured with HCoV-229E spike peptides, sampled after COVID-19 vaccination. J is TRBJ2-1 and V is TRBV19; the D gene is possibly TRBD1 (5 bases). This TCR came from a human donor who received a COVID-19 vaccine. The CDR3 region has the DNA TGTGCCAGTAGTATAAGACAGTGGAATGAGCAGTTCTTC. Residues: CASSIRQWNEQFF.